The 23 T cell receptor beta chains reported below all come from one sample, sequenced in a study of CD8 T cells in ankylosing spondylitis. Overall study findings and caveats: About 8 highly homologous variants made up a TCR beta motif, and this motif appeared characteristic of ankylosing spondylitis blood.

Via MiXCR, TCRdb re-called the 5' RACE reads, giving one row per CDR3 protein. The sample consists of about 440,000 distinct CDR3 sequences, 17% of them appearing once. The antigens of these receptors remain unknown. The specimen was blood, either unsorted or a sorted T cell fraction (not recorded which). The receptors come from a male donor with ankylosing spondylitis.

This clonotype came up a few times. The CDR3 reads CASSLDSLQETQYF. The DNA for the CDR3 is TGCGCCAGCAGCTTGGATAGTCTCCAAGAGACCCAGTACTTC. The rearrangement uses TRBV5-1 and TRBJ2-5; D gene unclear. This CDR3 comprises 14 residues. Germline CDR1 and CDR2: SGHRS and YFSETQ. V gave up 0 bases and J gave up 1 base, with 7 bases separating them.

The CDR3 spells CSGATDSGYTF. The CDR3 DNA reads TGCAGCGGAGCGACAGATAGCGGCTACACCTTC. The chain uses TRBV29-1 and TRBJ1-2; possible D gene TRBD1, 5 bases. The germline gives CDR1 SQVTM, CDR2 ANQGSEA. V shed 7 bases and J shed 8 bases, with 14 bases lying between them. This CDR3 contains 11 residues. The whole variable domain, remainder taken from reference TRBV29-1 and TRBJ1-2, is SAVISQKPSRDICQRGTSLTIQCQVDSQVTMMFWYRQQPGQSLTLIATANQGSEATYESGFVIDKFPISRPNLTFSTLTVSNMSPEDSSIYLCSGATDSGYTFGSGTRLTVV.

In this sample, this clonotype turned up a few times. Here the CDR3 reads CASSQRTDVYGYTF. In nucleotides, the CDR3 is TGTGCCAGCAGCCAGAGGACGGACGTCTATGGCTACACCTTC. The chain joins TRBV3-1 to TRBJ1-2, with D hard to call. The germline CDR1 and CDR2 sequences are LGHDT and YNNKEL (reference sequence). Trimming cost V 3 bases and J 4 bases, with 12 bases left between them. This CDR3 comprises 14 residues.

This clonotype occurred a few times. The V gene is TRBV5-1, the J gene TRBJ2-5; D is perhaps TRBD2 (6 bases). The V gene's germline CDR1 is SGHRS and CDR2 YFSETQ. This CDR3 is 15 amino acids long. V was shortened by 0 bases and J by 1 base, with 10 bases between the two germline ends. CDR3 in DNA: TGCGCCAGCAGCTTGGTCGTGGGGGGCCAAGAGACCCAGTACTTC. This sequence encodes CASSLVVGGQETQYF.

This chain uses TRBV3-1 with TRBJ1-1; no firm D call. Germline V gene lookup returns CDR1 LGHDT and CDR2 YNNKEL (reference sequence). CDR3 length: 13 amino acids. V lost 5 bases and J 3 bases, leaving 10 bases between the germline ends. The CDR3 reads CASSSPGYTEAFF. CDR3 in DNA: TGTGCCAGCAGCTCACCGGGGTACACTGAAGCTTTCTTT.

In its sample, this clonotype was seen many times. The rearrangement uses TRBV9 and TRBJ2-1, with D uncertain. Trimming left V 7 bases short and J 4 bases short, with 15 bases between. Germline V gene lookup returns CDR1 SGDLS and CDR2 YYNGEE. The CDR3 is made up of 14 amino acids. The CDR3 DNA follows: TGTGCCAGCGGTTTTGAGCCCGATTACAATGAGCAGTTCTTC. This encodes CASGFEPDYNEQFF.

About this clonotype: The missing conserved phenylalanine or tryptophan at the end of this CDR3 makes a read error likely. The limits of the CDR3 on the DNA are not certain, so only TCRdb's listed CDR3 is given. The gene calls are TRBV28 and TRBJ2-7; TRBD1, as called in the table, went unchecked against the DNA. Counting both end residues, the CDR3 totals 10 amino acids. Germline loops: CDR1 MDHEN, CDR2 SYDVKM. The CDR3 reads CASSLRDRPS.

This clonotype was detected a few times. V and J are TRBV19 and TRBJ1-6; 10 bases line up with TRBD1. In germline, CDR1 is LNHDA, CDR2 SQIVND (reference sequence). The CDR3 is 15 amino acids. Losses at the gene ends were 4 bases for V and 7 bases for J; bases not matched to a gene: 4. In DNA form, the CDR3 reads TGTGCCAGTAGTACTCCGGGACAGGGGAATTCACCCCTCCACTTT. It is translated as CASSTPGQGNSPLHF.

This clonotype has only a few counts. This sequence joins TRBV11-2 and TRBJ1-1, with D perhaps matching TRBD1 (5 bases). CDR3 length: 15 amino acids. From germline, CDR1 is SGHAT and CDR2 FQNNGV. The V and J ends lost 3 bases and 0 bases respectively, with 11 bases between them. In DNA form, the CDR3 reads TGTGCCAGCAGCTTCGCCGGACAAATGAACACTGAAGCTTTCTTT. Its translation is CASSFAGQMNTEAFF.

Remarks on this clonotype: One end of the junction does not line up with germline, which may come from a read error. V and J are TRBV20-1 and TRBJ1-1, with D possibly TRBD1 on 5 matching bases. CDR1 and CDR2 from the germline V gene are DFQATT and SNEGSKA (reference sequence). CDR3 length: 15 amino acids. This CDR3 reads CIARDSRDYNTEAFF. The CDR3 DNA reads as TGCATTGCTAGAGATTCTCGGGACTATAACACTGAAGCTTTCTTT.

Only a few counts were recorded for this clonotype. The DNA for the CDR3 is TGTGCCAGCAGTTTCTTCAAGGGAGCTTTCTTT. Translated: CASSFFKGAFF. The chain carries TRBV28 and TRBJ1-1; D unclear. The V end lost 3 bases, the J end lost 10 bases, and 9 bases lay between the germline ends. Germline CDR1 reads MDHEN; CDR2 reads SYDVKM. The CDR3 runs 11 residues.

This clonotype was counted a few times. The J gene is TRBJ2-7, the V gene TRBV5-1; D unresolved. The CDR3 extends over 13 amino acids. Trimming stripped 1 base from V and 3 bases from J, with 8 bases between. Germline lookup yields CDR1 SGHRS and CDR2 YFSETQ. This CDR3 reads CASSLSSLYEQYF. In DNA, the CDR3 is TGCGCCAGCAGCTTGAGTTCTCTCTACGAGCAGTACTTC.

A few counts support this clonotype. The rearrangement uses TRBV20-1 and TRBJ2-1; D perhaps matches TRBD2 (6 bases). The CDR3 totals 15 residues. V lost 0 bases to trimming and J lost 5 bases, with 14 bases between them. Germline CDR1 is DFQATT and CDR2 is SNEGSKA (reference sequence). CDR3: CSARDVGEDNNEQFF. CDR3 bases: TGCAGTGCTAGAGATGTGGGGGAGGATAACAATGAGCAGTTCTTC.

V is TRBV11-3 and J is TRBJ2-2, with 8 bases fitting TRBD2. CDR1 and CDR2 from the germline V gene are SGHNT and YENEEA. With 5 bases clipped from V and 8 bases from J, the junction kept 10 bases outside the gene matches. This CDR3 comprises 15 residues. The chain's CDR3 is CASSVGTSFAGELFF. DNA of the CDR3: TGTGCCAGCAGCGTCGGGACTAGTTTTGCAGGGGAGCTGTTTTTT.

The sample holds a few counts of this clonotype. This chain links TRBV29-1 with TRBJ1-1; D remains ambiguous. The CDR3 runs to 11 residues. V dropped 3 bases and J dropped 6 bases, with 8 bases sitting between them. The V gene's germline CDR1 is SQVTM and CDR2 ANQGSEA. The CDR3 here is CSVEGTSEAFF. As DNA, the CDR3 is TGCAGCGTTGAGGGCACATCTGAAGCTTTCTTT.

This clonotype has just a few counts. The chain couples TRBV20-1 to TRBJ2-1; 8 nucleotides line up with TRBD2. This CDR3 spans 15 amino acids. Trimming removed 3 bases from V and 4 bases from J; junction bases left unmatched: 8. The germline gives CDR1 DFQATT, CDR2 SNEGSKA (reference sequence). The CDR3 nucleotides read TGCAGTGCTAGGAAGCCCCTAGCGGGTTACAATGAGCAGTTCTTC. This encodes CSARKPLAGYNEQFF.

There are many counts of this clonotype. CDR3 sequence: CASSLLARESEQYF. The CDR3 nucleotides read TGTGCCAGCAGTTTGCTAGCAAGAGAGTCCGAGCAGTACTTC. The chain employs TRBV12-3 or TRBV12-4 and TRBJ2-7; possibly TRBD2 for D (5 bases). V lost 3 bases and J 6 bases, leaving 15 bases between the germline ends. CDR3 length: 14 residues.

This clonotype was seen only a few times. The rearrangement links TRBV7-2 to TRBJ1-1; D is undetermined. V was trimmed by 3 bases and J by 2 bases, leaving 7 bases between them. The V gene's germline CDR1 is SGHTA and CDR2 FQGNSA. The CDR3 is made up of 13 amino acids. The CDR3: CASSLFVNTEAFF. In DNA, the CDR3 is TGTGCCAGCAGCTTGTTCGTTAACACTGAAGCTTTCTTT.

V is TRBV29-1 and J is TRBJ1-2, with D hard to call. Trimming stripped 6 bases from V and 0 bases from J, with 14 bases between. This CDR3 has 14 residues. CDR1 and CDR2 from the germline V gene are SQVTM and ANQGSEA. The CDR3 is CSVTPPTTNYGYTF. The CDR3 nucleotides are TGCAGCGTCACCCCACCTACGACTAACTATGGCTACACCTTC.

This chain joins TRBV28 and TRBJ2-7, with TRBD1 matching over 7 bases. CDR1 MDHEN and CDR2 SYDVKM come from the germline V gene. J gave up 0 bases and V 6 bases, and 5 bases lay outside the gene matches. The CDR3 extends over 14 amino acids. The chain's CDR3 is CASRGQIASYEQYF. The CDR3 DNA reads as TGTGCCAGCAGGGGACAGATTGCCTCCTACGAGCAGTACTTC.

The CDR3 region has the DNA TGTGCCAGCAGTTCAGCCCCCTACGAGCAGTACTTC. Protein product: CASSSAPYEQYF. The V and J genes are TRBV28 and TRBJ2-7, with no clear D. CDR1 and CDR2 from the germline V gene are MDHEN and SYDVKM. Trimming shortened V by 4 bases and J by 2 bases, and 6 bases separated the two germline ends. This CDR3 has 12 residues.

The chain recombines TRBV7-2 with TRBJ2-3, with TRBD2 as a possible D gene (7 bases). Germline assignment: CDR1 SGHTA and CDR2 FQGNSA. The CDR3 extends over 17 amino acids. V lost 4 bases and J lost 3, with 20 bases in between. This CDR3 reads CASSSRGQGRGTDTQYF. CDR3 nucleotide sequence: TGTGCCAGCAGCTCCCGAGGGCAGGGGAGGGGAACAGATACGCAGTATTTT.

In this sample, this clonotype turned up a few times. The chain uses TRBV5-1 and TRBJ2-3; 11 bases match TRBD2. The CDR3 is 16 amino acids. The germline CDR1 and CDR2 sequences are SGHRS and YFSETQ. J was trimmed by 2 bases and V by 4 bases; bases with no gene match: 6. The CDR3 here is CASSSGTSGFTDTQYF. The CDR3 DNA is TGCGCCAGCAGCAGTGGGACTAGCGGATTCACAGATACGCAGTATTTT.